This T cell receptor (beta chain) is drawn from a study of T cell repertoires in cytomegalovirus infection (dated by TCRdb to between 2018 and 2020). For context, the study as a whole: Alongside well-studied HLA-B-restricted epitopes, the peptide stimulations were aimed at recently identified HLA-C-restricted CMV epitopes, whose presentation resists viral immunomodulation. Donor HLA type was relevant to the analysis, as public TCR beta signatures indicated carriage of CMV infection together with the matching HLA type.

Sequenced using an Illumina HiSeq 1500. The raw public data were reprocessed by TCRdb itself: fastp quality trimming at Q25, MiXCR clonotype calling, in-frame beta chains only. Under each unique CDR3 protein, matching rows form one entry showing the most common genes and DNA. The sample table holds approximately 730,000 distinct CDR3 sequences, of which roughly 36% were seen once. The ten largest clones add up to roughly 18% of the sample. The full study reports these points: Cumulative frequency of public TCR beta family members discriminated carriers of CMV infection plus the relevant HLA type in this cohort and an independent approximately 350-donor cohort. The ex vivo response was dominated by HLA-C-restricted CMV-specific TCR beta clonotypes, which also provided the single most frequent clonotype in two of eight donors.

The germline V gene sets CDR1 to MNHEY and CDR2 to SVGEGT. Germline trimming amounts to 10 bases on V and 2 bases on J, with 2 as the count of junction bases outside the gene matches. Measured from the cysteine to the phenylalanine, the CDR3 is 11 residues long. The kept DNA is CDR3 alone, 33 bases in frame from the first base. This clonotype was found a few times. This receptor's antigen is unknown. No base quality values were provided; no much bigger clone lies one nucleotide off. What this sample's treatment or condition label stands for: in vitro stimulation with specific CMV peptide epitopes to enrich CMV-specific T cells.

The origin of this receptor is a human donor in good health (CMV status not recorded). Some clones in this sample may be carry-over from other donors' samples. Here the sequenced sample was cultured PBMCs, taken from culture after CMV antigen stimulation. The receptor chain draws on TRBV6-2 or TRBV6-3 and TRBJ2-7; 7 bases in the junction line up with TRBD1. This receptor carries the CDR3 CATQGAYEQYF. The bases are TGTGCCACCCAGGGGGCCTACGAGCAGTACTTC.